This TCR beta chain is from a study of patients and donors after allogeneic stem cell transplantation (dated by TCRdb to 2018 to 2021). Libraries were made using RT-PCR. The run used a NextSeq 550. TCRdb ran its own pipeline on the public reads, namely fastp trimming at Q25 and MiXCR clone calling, and kept in-frame beta chains. Here each entry gathers all rows of one CDR3 protein and keeps the most common genes and DNA. The sample yields 410,000 or so distinct CDR3 sequences; roughly 17% were counted once. Roughly 7% of the sample comes from the top ten. In the germline V gene, CDR1 corresponds to KGHSH and CDR2 to LQKENI. Germline trimming: 3 bases from V, 3 bases from J; junction bases outside gene matches: 5. The CDR3 runs 17 amino acids, cysteine and phenylalanine included. The read is trimmed to its CDR3 DNA, 51 bases read in frame from base 1. This clonotype has just one count. What this receptor recognizes is not known. The input lacks base qualities; no much larger clone sits a single base away. One read alone is weak evidence.

The receptor comes from a human donor who was either an allogeneic HSCT recipient or a stem cell or donor lymphocyte infusion donor (not recorded which). It is not recorded whose cells these are; they may come from a transplant donor. Recombination joined TRBV18 with TRBJ2-1, with 13 bases aligning to TRBD2. Specimen: blood, either unsorted or a sorted T cell fraction (not recorded which). CDR3 reads: CASSPRTSGGIYNEQFF. The nucleotide sequence reads TGTGCCAGCTCACCCCGGACTAGCGGGGGAATCTACAATGAGCAGTTCTTC.